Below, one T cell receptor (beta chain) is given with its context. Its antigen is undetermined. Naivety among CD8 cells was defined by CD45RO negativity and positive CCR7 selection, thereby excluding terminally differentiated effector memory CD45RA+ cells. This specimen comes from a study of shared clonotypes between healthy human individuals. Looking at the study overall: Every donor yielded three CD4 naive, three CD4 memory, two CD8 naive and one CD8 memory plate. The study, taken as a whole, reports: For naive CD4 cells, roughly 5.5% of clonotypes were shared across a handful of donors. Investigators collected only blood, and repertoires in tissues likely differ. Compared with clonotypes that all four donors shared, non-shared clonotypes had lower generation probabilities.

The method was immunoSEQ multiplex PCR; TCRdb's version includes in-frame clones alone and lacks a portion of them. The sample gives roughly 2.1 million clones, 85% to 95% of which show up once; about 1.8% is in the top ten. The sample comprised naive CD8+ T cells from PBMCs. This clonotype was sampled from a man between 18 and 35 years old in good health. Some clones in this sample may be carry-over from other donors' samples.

The CDR3 is CASSEIWASGIYEQYF. In DNA form, the CDR3 reads TGTGCCAGCAGTGAAATATGGGCTAGCGGGATCTACGAGCAGTACTTC. The chain links TRBV2 to TRBJ2-7, with 9 bases lining up with TRBD2. CDR1 and CDR2 from the germline V gene are SNHLY and FYNNEI. V dropped 2 bases and J dropped 3; count of bases not matched to a gene: 8. CDR3 length equals 16 residues.